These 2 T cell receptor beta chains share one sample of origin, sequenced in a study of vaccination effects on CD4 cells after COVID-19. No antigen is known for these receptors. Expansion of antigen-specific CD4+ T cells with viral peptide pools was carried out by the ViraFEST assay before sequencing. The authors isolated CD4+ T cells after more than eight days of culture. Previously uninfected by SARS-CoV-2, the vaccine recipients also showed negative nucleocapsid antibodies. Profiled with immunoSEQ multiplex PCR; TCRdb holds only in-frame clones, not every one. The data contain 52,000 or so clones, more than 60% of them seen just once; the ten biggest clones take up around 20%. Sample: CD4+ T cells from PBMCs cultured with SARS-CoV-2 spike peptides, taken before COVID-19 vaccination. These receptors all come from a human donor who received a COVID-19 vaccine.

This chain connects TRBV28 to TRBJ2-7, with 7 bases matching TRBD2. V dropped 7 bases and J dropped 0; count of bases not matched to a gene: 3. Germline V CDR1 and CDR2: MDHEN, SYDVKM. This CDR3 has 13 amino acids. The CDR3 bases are TGTGCCAGCATAGAGCGGGACTCCTACGAGCAGTACTTC. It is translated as CASIERDSYEQYF. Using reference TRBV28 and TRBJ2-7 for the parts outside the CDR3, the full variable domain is DVKVTQSSRYLVKRTGEKVFLECVQDMDHENMFWYRQDPGLGLRLIYFSYDVKMKEKGDIPEGYSVSREKKERFSLILESASTNQTSMYLCASIERDSYEQYFGPGTRLTVT.

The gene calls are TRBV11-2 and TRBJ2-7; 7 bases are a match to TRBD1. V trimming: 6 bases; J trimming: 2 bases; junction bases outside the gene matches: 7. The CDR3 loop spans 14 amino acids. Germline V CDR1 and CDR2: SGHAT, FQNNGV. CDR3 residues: CASSSTTGAYEQYF. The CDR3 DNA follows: TGTGCCAGCAGTTCCACTACAGGGGCCTACGAGCAGTACTTC.